The 13 T cell receptor beta chains reported below all come from one sample, sequenced in a study of beta chain features in type 1 diabetes. Since all of the isolated RNA was reverse transcribed, expressed TCRB transcripts were what got sequenced. Produced via immunoSEQ multiplex PCR; TCRdb's table is partial and in-frame only. This sample has about 270,000 clones; over 11% occur once, and the top ten carry around 0.016%. What these receptors recognize is not known. Findings and caveats of the study: Type 1 diabetes patients had moderately but significantly shorter TCRB CDR3s in all four CD4+ subsets.

Sequencing was done on a sample of naive CD4+ T cells from blood. The receptors originated from a man younger than 40 with type 1 diabetes.

Only a few counts were recorded for this clone. The rearrangement joins TRBV4-1 to TRBJ1-1; weak D call: TRBD1 (5 bases). The V gene lost 3 bases and the J gene lost 0 bases, with 8 bases spanning the gap. Germline V gives CDR1 MGHRA, CDR2 YSYEKL. The CDR3 spans 14 residues. The CDR3 is CASSQNRMNTEAFF. The CDR3 nucleotides read TGCGCCAGCAGCCAGAACAGGATGAACACTGAAGCTTTCTTT.

This clone was observed once. A read error may be the cause here, since a much bigger clone is one base away. Within the sample, other DNA sequences also encode this same CDR3. CDR3 loop: CASSSTYEQYF. The CDR3 coding sequence is TGTGCCAGCAGTTCCACCTACGAGCAGTACTTC. The chain is built from TRBV6-5 and TRBJ2-7; no reliable D call. Germline V gene sequence: CDR1 MNHEY, CDR2 SVGAGI. The CDR3 contains 11 residues. Between the trimmed V and J ends, which lost 4 bases and 2 bases, there was a span of 3 bases.

V and J are TRBV7-2 and TRBJ2-3; 7 bases are a match to TRBD2. Per the germline V gene, CDR1 is SGHTA and CDR2 is FQGNSA. The CDR3 extends over 14 amino acids. With V trimmed by 1 base and J by 4 bases, 2 bases remained unmatched. CDR3: CASSLEAGADTQYF. Written as DNA, the CDR3 is TGTGCCAGCAGCTTAGAGGCGGGAGCAGATACGCAGTATTTT.

The gene calls are TRBV9 and TRBJ1-1; the D is unclear. There are 15 residues in the CDR3. Germline CDR1 is SGDLS and CDR2 is YYNGEE. Trimming pared 0 bases from V and 2 bases from J, leaving 11 bases between. The CDR3 DNA follows: TGTGCCAGCAGCGTAGGGGTGACACTTAACACTGAAGCTTTCTTT. Encoded protein: CASSVGVTLNTEAFF.

This clone was observed a few times. The chain recombines TRBV5-1 with TRBJ2-5; no definite D call. Germline V gives CDR1 SGHRS, CDR2 YFSETQ. With 4 bases removed from V and 4 bases from J, the gap between germline ends came to 11 bases. The length of the CDR3 is 13 residues. The CDR3 loop reads CASSDQRRETQYF. DNA for the CDR3: TGCGCCAGCAGCGACCAGCGTAGAGAGACCCAGTACTTC.

This chain uses TRBV7-2 with TRBJ2-3; maybe TRBD1 (5 bases). This CDR3 is built from 15 residues. The V gene's germline CDR1 is SGHTA and CDR2 FQGNSA. V lost 1 base and J 2 bases, leaving 10 bases between the germline ends. The CDR3 reads CASSLGPGSTDTQYF. In nucleotides, the CDR3 is TGTGCCAGCAGCTTAGGGCCAGGGTCCACAGATACGCAGTATTTT.

The chain recombines TRBV19 with TRBJ2-5, with 7 bases that match TRBD1. V lost 2 bases to trimming and J lost 5 bases; unmatched junction nucleotides: 5. CDR3 length equals 14 residues. CDR1 and CDR2 from the germline V gene are LNHDA and SQIVND (reference sequence). In DNA, the CDR3 is TGTGCCAGTAGTATATCAGGGGGAGCCGAGACCCAGTACTTC. Translating it yields CASSISGGAETQYF.

This clone has more than one count but fewer than ten. The chain links TRBV19 to TRBJ2-3, with 7 bases aligning to TRBD2. Germline trimming cut 8 bases from V and 7 bases from J; bases unmatched to any gene: 9. In germline, CDR1 is LNHDA, CDR2 SQIVND (reference sequence). The CDR3 runs to 13 residues. In DNA form, the CDR3 reads TGTGCCAGTCAGCCGGGAGGCGGGAATACGCAGTATTTT. It translates to CASQPGGGNTQYF. Using reference TRBV19 and TRBJ2-3 for the parts outside the CDR3, the full variable domain is DGGITQSPKYLFRKEGQNVTLSCEQNLNHDAMYWYRQDPGQGLRLIYYSQIVNDFQKGDIAEGYSVSREKKESFPLTVTSAQKNPTAFYLCASQPGGGNTQYFGPGTRLTVL.

This clone has only a few counts. This chain uses TRBV4-2 with TRBJ2-3; 11 bases map to TRBD2. The length of the CDR3 is 16 residues. The J segment lost 1 base and the V segment lost 3 bases, leaving 3 bases of the junction unmatched. The V gene's germline CDR1 is LGHNA and CDR2 YNFKEQ. The CDR3 coding sequence is TGTGCCAGCAGCCAGATAGCGGGAGGGGGCACAGATACGCAGTATTTT. Protein product: CASSQIAGGGTDTQYF.

This clone turned up a few times. The chain has TRBV27 and TRBJ2-1; 8 bases fit TRBD2. The CDR3 contains 17 residues. The J segment lost 6 bases and the V segment lost 0 bases, leaving 10 bases of the junction unmatched. Germline V gene lookup returns CDR1 MNHEY and CDR2 SMNVEV (reference sequence). The CDR3 is CASSLSSRIAGFNEQFF. The CDR3 nucleotides are TGTGCCAGCAGTTTATCCTCCCGGATAGCGGGATTCAATGAGCAGTTCTTC.

This clone was detected a few times. This chain uses TRBV6-5 with TRBJ2-7, with TRBD2 matching over 9 bases. J gave up 4 bases and V 1 base, and 5 bases lay outside the gene matches. CDR3 length: 15 residues. Germline V gene data show CDR1 as MNHEY and CDR2 as SVGAGI. CDR3 region: CASSYLASGKYEQYF. DNA for the CDR3: TGTGCCAGCAGTTACTTGGCTAGCGGGAAATACGAGCAGTACTTC.

This chain connects TRBV28 to TRBJ1-6, with a tentative D call TRBD1 (6 bases). The CDR3 has 15 amino acids. V was pared by 3 bases and J by 8 bases, with 14 bases between. The V gene's germline CDR1 is MDHEN and CDR2 SYDVKM. CDR3 region: CASSFQAGVYSPLHF. In DNA form, the CDR3 reads TGTGCCAGCAGTTTTCAGGCAGGGGTTTATTCACCCCTCCACTTT.

The V call is TRBV4-1, the J call TRBJ2-3; 10 nucleotides align to TRBD2. Germline CDR1 and CDR2: MGHRA and YSYEKL. The ends lost 0 bases at V and 6 bases at J; junction bases unmatched: 9. CDR3 size: 17 residues. CDR3 nucleotide sequence: TGCGCCAGCAGCCAAGATGTCGAGCGGGAGGGACTCGATACGCAGTATTTT. It specifies CASSQDVEREGLDTQYF.